Reported below is one TCR beta chain. Germline values: CDR1 SGHAT, CDR2 FQNNGV. The germline V and J ends were trimmed by 3 bases and 3 bases, with 9 bases remaining between them. The CDR3 length is 14 residues. TCRdb's copy holds only in-frame clones and misses some; the assay was immunoSEQ multiplex PCR. The table has a few hundred thousand clones, 75% to 90% seen once. The source of the sample is a study of blood T cell repertoires in COVID-19. The receptor was derived from a woman in her forties or fifties who had recovered from COVID-19. The specimen was PBMCs or T cells enriched from blood (not recorded which). The chain has TRBV11-2 and TRBJ2-1; D is possibly TRBD2 (5 bases). CDR3 sequence: CASSFREHYNEQFF. CDR3 DNA: TGTGCCAGCAGCTTCCGGGAACACTACAATGAGCAGTTCTTC.